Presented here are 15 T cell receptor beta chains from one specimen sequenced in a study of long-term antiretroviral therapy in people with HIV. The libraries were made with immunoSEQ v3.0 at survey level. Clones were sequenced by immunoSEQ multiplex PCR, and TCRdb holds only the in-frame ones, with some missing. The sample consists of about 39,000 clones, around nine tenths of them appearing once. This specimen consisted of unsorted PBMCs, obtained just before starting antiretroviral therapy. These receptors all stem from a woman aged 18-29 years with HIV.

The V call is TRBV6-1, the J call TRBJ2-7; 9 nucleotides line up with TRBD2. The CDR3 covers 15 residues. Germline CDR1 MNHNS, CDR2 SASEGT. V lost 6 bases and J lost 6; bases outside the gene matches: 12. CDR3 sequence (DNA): TGTGCCAGCAGCAATAGCGGGGGACCCCTTAGCGAGCAGTACTTC. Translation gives CASSNSGGPLSEQYF.

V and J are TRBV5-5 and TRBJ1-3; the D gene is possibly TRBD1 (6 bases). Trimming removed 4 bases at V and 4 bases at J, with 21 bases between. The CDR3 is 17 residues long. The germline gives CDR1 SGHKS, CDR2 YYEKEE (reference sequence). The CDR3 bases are TGTGCCAGCAGCCGTTCCCCGGGGGGGGGCTCCGGAAACACCATATATTTT. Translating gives CASSRSPGGGSGNTIYF. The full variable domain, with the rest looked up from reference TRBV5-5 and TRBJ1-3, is DAGVTQSPTHLIKTRGQQVTLRCSPISGHKSVSWYQQVLGQGPQFIFQYYEKEERGRGNFPDRFSARQFPNYSSELNVNALLLGDSALYLCASSRSPGGGSGNTIYFGEGSWLTVV.

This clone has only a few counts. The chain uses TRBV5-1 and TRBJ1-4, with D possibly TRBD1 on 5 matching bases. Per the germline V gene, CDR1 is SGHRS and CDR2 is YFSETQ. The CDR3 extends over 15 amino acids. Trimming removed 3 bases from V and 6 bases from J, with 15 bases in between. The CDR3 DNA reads TGCGCCAGCAGCTGGGGCGGAGGGGCGTATGAAAAACTGTTTTTT. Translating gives CASSWGGGAYEKLFF.

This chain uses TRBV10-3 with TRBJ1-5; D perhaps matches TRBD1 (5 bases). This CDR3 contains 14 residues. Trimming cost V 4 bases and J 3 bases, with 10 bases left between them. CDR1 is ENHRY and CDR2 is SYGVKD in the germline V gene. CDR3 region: CAISVGGNNQPQHF. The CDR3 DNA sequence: TGTGCCATCAGTGTCGGGGGTAACAATCAGCCCCAGCATTTT.

The chain's CDR3 is CASRLPGLNTEAFF. The CDR3 DNA sequence: TGTGCCAGCAGACTCCCAGGACTGAACACTGAAGCTTTCTTT. The chain recombines TRBV7-9 with TRBJ1-1; D is unclear. Germline V CDR1 and CDR2: SEHNR, FQNEAQ (reference sequence). This CDR3 is built from 14 residues. The V gene lost 6 bases and the J gene lost 0 bases, with 11 bases spanning the gap.

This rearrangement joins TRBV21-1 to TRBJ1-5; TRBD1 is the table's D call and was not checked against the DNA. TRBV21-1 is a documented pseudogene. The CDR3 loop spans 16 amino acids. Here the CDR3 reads CASSKADRGSNQPQHF. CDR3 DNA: TGTGCCAGCAGCAAAGCAGACAGGGGTAGCAATCAGCCCCAGCATTTT.

The CDR3 reads CASSPLYDSGSGETQYF. CDR3 coding DNA: TGTGCCAGCAGCCCACTGTACGATAGCGGGAGTGGGGAGACCCAGTACTTC. This sequence joins TRBV4-2 and TRBJ2-5, with 9 bases aligning to TRBD2. Germline trimming cut 4 bases from V and 5 bases from J; bases unmatched to any gene: 14. This CDR3 comprises 17 residues. CDR1 and CDR2 from the germline V gene are LGHNA and YNFKEQ.

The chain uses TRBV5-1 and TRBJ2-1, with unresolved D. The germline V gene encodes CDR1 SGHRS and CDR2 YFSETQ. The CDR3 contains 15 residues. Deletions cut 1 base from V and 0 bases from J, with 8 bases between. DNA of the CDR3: TGCGCCAGCAGCTTGACCGTTAGCTCCTACAATGAGCAGTTCTTC. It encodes CASSLTVSSYNEQFF.

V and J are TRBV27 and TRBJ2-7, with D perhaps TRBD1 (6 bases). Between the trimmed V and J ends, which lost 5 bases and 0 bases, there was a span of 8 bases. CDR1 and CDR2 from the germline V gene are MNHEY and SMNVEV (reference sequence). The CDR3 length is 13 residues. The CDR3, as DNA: TGTGCCAGCAGTATAGGGGGCTCCTACGAGCAGTACTTC. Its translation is CASSIGGSYEQYF.

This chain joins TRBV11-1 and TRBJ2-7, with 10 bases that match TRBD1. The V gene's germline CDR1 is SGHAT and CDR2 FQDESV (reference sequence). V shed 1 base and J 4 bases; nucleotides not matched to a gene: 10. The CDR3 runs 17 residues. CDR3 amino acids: CASSLDPVTGGLYEQYF. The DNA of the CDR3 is TGTGCCAGCAGCTTAGACCCCGTGACAGGGGGCCTTTACGAGCAGTACTTC.

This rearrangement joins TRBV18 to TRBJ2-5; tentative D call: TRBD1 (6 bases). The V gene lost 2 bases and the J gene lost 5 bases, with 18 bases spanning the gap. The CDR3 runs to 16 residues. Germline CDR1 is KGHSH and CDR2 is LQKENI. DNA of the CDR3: TGTGCCAGCTCACCAGCTGTGATTCGCCAGGGGGAGACCCAGTACTTC. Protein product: CASSPAVIRQGETQYF.

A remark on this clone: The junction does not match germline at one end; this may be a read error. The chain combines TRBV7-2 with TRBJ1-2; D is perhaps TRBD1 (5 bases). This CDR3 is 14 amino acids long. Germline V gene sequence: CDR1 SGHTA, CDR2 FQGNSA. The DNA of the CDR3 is TGTGCCAGCGGCTTAGAGACGGGGGACTATGGCTACACCTTC. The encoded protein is CASGLETGDYGYTF.

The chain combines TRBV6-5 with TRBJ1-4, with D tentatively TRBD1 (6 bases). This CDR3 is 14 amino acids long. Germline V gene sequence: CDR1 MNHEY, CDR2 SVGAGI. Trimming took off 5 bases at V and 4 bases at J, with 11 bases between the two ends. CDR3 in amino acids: CASSHRQVNEKLFF. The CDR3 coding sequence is TGTGCCAGCAGTCATAGACAGGTTAATGAAAAACTGTTTTTT.

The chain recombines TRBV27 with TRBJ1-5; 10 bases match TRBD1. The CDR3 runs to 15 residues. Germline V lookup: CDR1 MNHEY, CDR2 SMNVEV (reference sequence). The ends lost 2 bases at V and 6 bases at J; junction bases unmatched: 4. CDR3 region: CASSLGTGVRQPQHF. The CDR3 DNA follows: TGTGCCAGCAGTTTAGGGACAGGGGTCCGTCAGCCCCAGCATTTT.

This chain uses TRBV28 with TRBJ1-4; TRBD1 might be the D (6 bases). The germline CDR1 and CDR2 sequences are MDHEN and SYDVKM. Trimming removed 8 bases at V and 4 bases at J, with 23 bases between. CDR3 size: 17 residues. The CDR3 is CASVDGGHHMGNEKLFF. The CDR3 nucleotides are TGTGCCAGCGTTGACGGGGGACACCACATGGGTAATGAAAAACTGTTTTTT.